This T cell receptor beta chain was identified in a study of early T cells in non-severe SARS-CoV-2 infection. Study-level information: Bulk RNA isolated from unsorted whole blood underwent sequencing; chains were not paired. Whole-study findings and limits: A preference for anti-spike CD8 responses marked VDJdb matching, which missed private and CD4 specificities.

CDR3 length: 13 residues. V shed 7 bases and J shed 1 base, with 10 bases lying between them. From germline, CDR1 is MNHNY and CDR2 SVGAGI (reference sequence). Individual cDNA molecules were tagged with unique molecular identifiers, the study reported. TCRdb itself ran the 5' RACE reads through MiXCR, one entry per CDR3 protein. The data contain some 98,000 distinct CDR3 sequences, more than 9.5% of them singletons. As concerns this clonotype: Its antigen remains unidentified.

V gene TRBV6-6 combines with J gene TRBJ1-1; a possible D gene is TRBD1 (6 bases). Source material: whole blood. The sequence came from an adult who was a healthcare worker with PCR-confirmed SARS-CoV-2 infection or an uninfected control (not recorded which). CDR3 loop: CASTTGANTEAFF. CDR3 sequence (DNA): TGTGCCAGCACTACGGGGGCGAACACTGAAGCTTTCTTT.